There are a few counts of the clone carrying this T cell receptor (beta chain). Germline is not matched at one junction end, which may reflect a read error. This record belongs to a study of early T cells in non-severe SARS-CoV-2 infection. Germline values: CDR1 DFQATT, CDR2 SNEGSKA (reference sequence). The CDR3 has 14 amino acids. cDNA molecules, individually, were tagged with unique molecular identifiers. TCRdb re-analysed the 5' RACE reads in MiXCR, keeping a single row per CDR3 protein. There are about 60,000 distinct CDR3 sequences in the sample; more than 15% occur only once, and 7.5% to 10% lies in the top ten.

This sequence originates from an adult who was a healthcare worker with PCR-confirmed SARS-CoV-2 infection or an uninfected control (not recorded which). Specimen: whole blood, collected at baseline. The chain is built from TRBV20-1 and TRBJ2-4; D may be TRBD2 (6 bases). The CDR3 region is CSARGQGLENIQYF. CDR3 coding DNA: TGCAGTGCCAGAGGGCAGGGACTCGAAAACATTCAGTACTTC.